This T cell receptor beta chain stems from a study of low-dose radiotherapy and immunotherapy resistance in tumors. Study in general: Treatment of Cohort 1 consisted of 0.5 Gy per fraction every 2 weeks, adding up to 6.5 Gy.

CDR1 is LNHDA and CDR2 is SQIVND in the germline V gene (reference sequence). This CDR3 has 15 amino acids. V was clipped by 7 bases and J by 5 bases, with 20 bases between them. In its sample, this clonotype was seen many times. The time point is: before trial treatment. Primers used for first-strand cDNA, a TRAV- and TRBV-specific set, covered both alpha and beta chains. A roughly 22-cycle PCR with a constant-region primer and V-primer adapter amplified TCRs. TCRdb reprocessed the reads with MiXCR, giving one entry per CDR3 protein. The sample carries approximately 89,000 distinct CDR3 sequences, approximately 20% recorded once.

The clonotype originates from a male donor with prostate cancer. The rearrangement joins TRBV19 to TRBJ1-1, with D maybe TRBD1 (6 bases). Here the sequenced sample was PBMCs, taken before treatment. CDR3 sequence reads: CASTPGGGRKTEAFF. CDR3 DNA: TGTGCCAGTACACCTGGTGGGGGGCGAAAGACTGAAGCTTTCTTT.